A selection of T cell receptor beta chains follows, all from one sample in a study of blood T cell repertoires in COVID-19. Profiling relied on immunoSEQ multiplex PCR, and the TCRdb table lists in-frame clones only, not all of them. The sample records fewer than 250,000 clones, roughly 90% being singletons. The sample comprised peripheral blood. These receptor sequences come from a woman in her forties who had recovered from COVID-19. The CDR3 runs from the conserved cysteine through the conserved F or W. A D gene is named only where the DNA matches it firmly. A row's size may be missing; if present it is once, few, many or a size class.

d_call: TRBD1
j_call: TRBJ1-4
clone_size: .
v_call: TRBV5-4
cdr3_aa: CASSLQGWAEKLFF
cdr3_nt: TGTGCCAGCAGCTTACAGGGGTGGGCGGAAAAACTGTTTTTT

d_call: TRBD2
j_call: TRBJ2-7
clone_size: .
v_call: TRBV7-2
cdr3_aa: CASSSPGLAEDSYEQYF
cdr3_nt: TGTGCCAGCAGCTCGCCGGGACTAGCGGAAGACTCCTACGAGCAGTACTTC

d_call: TRBD1
j_call: TRBJ1-2
clone_size: .
v_call: TRBV4-2
cdr3_aa: CASSPNRGNYGYTF
cdr3_nt: TGTGCCAGCAGCCCCAACAGGGGGAACTATGGCTACACCTTC

d_call: .
j_call: TRBJ1-5
clone_size: once
v_call: TRBV7-2
cdr3_aa: CASSAGGGSHQPQHF
cdr3_nt: TGTGCCAGCAGCGCCGGGGGGGGGAGTCATCAGCCCCAGCATTTT

d_call: .
j_call: TRBJ1-5
clone_size: .
v_call: TRBV4-2
cdr3_aa: CASSAGGFSNQPQHF
cdr3_nt: TGTGCCAGCAGCGCCGGGGGTTTTAGCAATCAGCCCCAGCATTTT

d_call: .
j_call: TRBJ1-5
clone_size: .
v_call: TRBV6-2/TRBV6-3
cdr3_aa: CASSYPTQGQNQPQHF
cdr3_nt: TGTGCCAGCAGTTACCCCACTCAGGGCCAAAATCAGCCCCAGCATTTT

d_call: TRBD1
j_call: TRBJ1-2
clone_size: .
v_call: TRBV5-8
cdr3_aa: CASSRTGARPYGYTF
cdr3_nt: TGTGCCAGCAGCCGAACAGGGGCTCGCCCCTATGGCTACACCTTC

d_call: .
j_call: TRBJ1-5
clone_size: .
v_call: TRBV27
cdr3_aa: CASSFARSNQPQHF
cdr3_nt: TGTGCCAGCAGTTTTGCACGGAGTAATCAGCCCCAGCATTTT

d_call: TRBD1
j_call: TRBJ2-5
clone_size: few
v_call: TRBV19
cdr3_aa: CASSIRAGGAKTQYF
cdr3_nt: TGTGCCAGTAGTATAAGGGCAGGGGGCGCGAAGACCCAGTACTTC

d_call: .
j_call: TRBJ1-5
clone_size: .
v_call: TRBV6-1
cdr3_aa: CASSEERQGGQPQHF
cdr3_nt: TGTGCCAGCAGTGAAGAGCGTCAGGGAGGTCAGCCCCAGCATTTT

d_call: TRBD2
j_call: TRBJ2-7
clone_size: .
v_call: TRBV18
cdr3_aa: CASSPGGGYEQYF
cdr3_nt: TGTGCCAGCTCACCCGGCGGGGGCTACGAGCAGTACTTC

d_call: .
j_call: TRBJ1-1
clone_size: .
v_call: TRBV4-3
cdr3_aa: CASSQDGGFNTEAFF
cdr3_nt: TGCGCCAGCAGCCAAGATGGGGGGTTCAACACTGAAGCTTTCTTT

d_call: .
j_call: TRBJ1-1
clone_size: .
v_call: TRBV30
cdr3_aa: CAWSVGVAFF
cdr3_nt: TGTGCCTGGAGTGTAGGGGTAGCTTTCTTT

d_call: .
j_call: TRBJ1-2
clone_size: .
v_call: TRBV23-1
cdr3_aa: CASSLPCGENYGYTF
cdr3_nt: TGCGCCAGCAGTCTTCCCTGCGGGGAGAACTATGGCTACACCTTC

d_call: .
j_call: TRBJ2-4
clone_size: .
v_call: TRBV27
cdr3_aa: CASSSPSTLGAKNIQYF
cdr3_nt: TGTGCCAGCAGTTCTCCTAGCACCTTGGGGGCCAAAAACATTCAGTACTTC

d_call: .
j_call: TRBJ2-1
clone_size: once
v_call: TRBV5-8
cdr3_aa: CASSLVGGEQFF
cdr3_nt: TGTGCCAGCAGCTTGGTAGGAGGTGAGCAGTTCTTC

d_call: .
j_call: TRBJ2-3
clone_size: once
v_call: TRBV11-2
cdr3_aa: CASSRPGLDTNTQYF
cdr3_nt: TGTGCCAGCAGCCGGCCGGGACTCGACACGAATACGCAGTATTTT